This TCR beta chain was found in a study of regulatory dendritic cells for organ transplantation. The CDR3 is 11 residues long. Germline lookup yields CDR1 SNHLY and CDR2 FYNNEI. The V end was cut by 6 bases, the J end by 10 bases, with 10 bases between. Using immunoSEQ multiplex PCR, the repertoire was profiled, and TCRdb retains in-frame clones only, with some absent. The sample consists of 25,000 to 35,000 clones, about four fifths of them appearing once. Sequencing was done on a sample of naive CD8+ T cells from blood. Subset: CD45RA+ naive T cells. The chain employs TRBV2 and TRBJ2-1; D is possibly TRBD2 (6 bases). The source is a human donor in good health. In DNA, the CDR3 is TGTGCCAGCAGGGGGGGTCAGGAGCAGTTCTTC. It specifies CASRGGQEQFF.